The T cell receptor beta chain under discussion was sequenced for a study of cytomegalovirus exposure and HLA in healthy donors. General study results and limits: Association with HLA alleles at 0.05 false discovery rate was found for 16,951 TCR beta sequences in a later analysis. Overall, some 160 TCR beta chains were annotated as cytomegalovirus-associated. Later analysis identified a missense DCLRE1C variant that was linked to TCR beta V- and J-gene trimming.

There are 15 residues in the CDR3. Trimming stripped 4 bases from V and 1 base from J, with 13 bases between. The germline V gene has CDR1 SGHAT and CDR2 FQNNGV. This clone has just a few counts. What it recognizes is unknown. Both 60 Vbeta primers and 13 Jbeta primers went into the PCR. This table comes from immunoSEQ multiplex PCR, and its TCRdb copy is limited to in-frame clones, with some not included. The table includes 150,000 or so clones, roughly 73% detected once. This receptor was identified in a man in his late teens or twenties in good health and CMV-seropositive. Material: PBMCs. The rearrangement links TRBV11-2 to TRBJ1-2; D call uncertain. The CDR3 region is CASSWSGPNNYGYTF. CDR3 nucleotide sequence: TGTGCCAGCAGCTGGTCCGGTCCGAATAACTATGGCTACACCTTC.